The clone carrying this T cell receptor (delta chain) was seen at least ten times. As yet, its antigen is unknown. It is likely a read error: a sequence one base away is far more abundant. The sample contains more than one DNA sequence encoding this CDR3. Gammadelta T cells were flow-sorted from PBMC into Vgamma9/Vdelta2+ and Vdelta2-negative populations for bulk analysis. Germline CDR1 and CDR2: TSWWSYY and QGS. The CDR3 runs 24 residues. This entry is derived from a study of γδ T cells in repeated Plasmodium falciparum infection. General observations from the study: Vdelta2-negative gammadelta repertoires appeared less diverse and less shared in Malian than Australian children. Repeated controlled infections reportedly drove waves of new clonotype selection in Vdelta2-negative, mostly Vdelta1+, gammadelta repertoires. Vgamma9/Vdelta2+ repertoires stayed stably polyclonal over time and infection.

TCRdb reanalyzed the multiplex PCR reads using CATT. The sample consists of some 51,000 delta-chain clones, around 2% of them appearing once. The sequence came from a pool of human donors (malaria-infected and uninfected, not separated). Material: gamma-delta T cells from blood. The chain joins TRDV1 to TRDJ1, with TRDD2 matching over 9 bases. The J gene, missing from TCRdb, was assigned here through DNA to germline matching. The CDR3 region is CALGDGAFLRAMRGTSNRPDKLIF. The CDR3 DNA follows: TGTGCCCTTGGGGATGGCGCCTTCCTACGAGCCATGCGGGGGACTTCCAACCGGCCCGATAAACTCATCTTT.